This entry lists 18 T cell receptor beta chains sequenced from one sample in a study of T cell responses to AZD1222 COVID-19 vaccine. TCRdb keeps only in-frame clones here, not all; method: immunoSEQ multiplex PCR. This sample has approximately 90,000 clones, with about nine tenths found just once. This sample comprised peripheral blood, obtained on day 0 of AZD1222 vaccination. These receptor sequences come from an adult in good health.

V and J are TRBV13 and TRBJ2-1; 11 bases agree with TRBD2. With 4 bases clipped from V and 3 bases from J, the junction kept 11 bases outside the gene matches. This CDR3 is 18 amino acids long. The germline gives CDR1 PRHDT, CDR2 FYEKMQ (reference sequence). CDR3 nucleotide sequence: TGTGCCAGCAGCTCGATTCAATTAGCGGGGGGGCTCTACAATGAGCAGTTCTTC. It is translated as CASSSIQLAGGLYNEQFF.

V usage is TRBV7-9 and J usage is TRBJ2-7; 11 nucleotides match TRBD1. The CDR3 has 12 amino acids. CDR1 and CDR2 (germline): SEHNR, FQNEAQ (reference sequence). J lost 4 bases, V lost 11 bases, and 4 bases had no gene match. The CDR3 region is CAAGQGDYEQYF. The DNA of the CDR3 is TGTGCCGCGGGACAGGGGGATTACGAGCAGTACTTC.

The chain employs TRBV18 and TRBJ2-5; no reliable D call. The germline V and J ends were trimmed by 2 bases and 0 bases, with 1 base remaining between them. The CDR3 covers 12 residues. The V gene's germline CDR1 is KGHSH and CDR2 LQKENI. CDR3 in amino acids: CASSPNQETQYF. CDR3 bases: TGTGCCAGCTCACCAAACCAAGAGACCCAGTACTTC. Variable domain in full (rest from reference TRBV18 and TRBJ2-5): NAGVMQNPRHLVRRRGQEARLRCSPMKGHSHVYWYRQLPEEGLKFMVYLQKENIIDESGMPKERFSAEFPKEGPSILRIQQVVRGDSAAYFCASSPNQETQYFGPGTRLLVL.

This clone was found once. Written as DNA, the CDR3 is TGCGCCAGCAGCCAAGATGGAGGGACAGGTTTTCAGAACGAGCAGTACTTC. Translated, it gives CASSQDGGTGFQNEQYF. The V call is TRBV4-3, the J call TRBJ2-7; TRBD1 agrees at 8 bases. Germline CDR1 reads LGHNA; CDR2 reads YSLEER. This CDR3 has 17 residues. V was pared by 0 bases and J by 5 bases, with 12 bases of the junction left unmatched.

The chain combines TRBV6-5 with TRBJ1-6, with no clear D. This CDR3 contains 14 residues. V lost 7 bases and J lost 5, with 12 bases in between. CDR1 and CDR2 (germline): MNHEY, SVGAGI. In DNA form, the CDR3 reads TGTGCCAGCACTCCCGGTTCAGATAATTCACCCCTCCACTTT. This gives the protein CASTPGSDNSPLHF.

The chain employs TRBV23-1 and TRBJ2-2; 9 bases map to TRBD1. TRBV23-1 is assigned to the ORF class and has an uncertain function. CDR3 length: 14 amino acids. V lost 6 bases to trimming and J lost 4 bases; unmatched junction nucleotides: 3. The chain's CDR3 is CASRPDRGTGELFF. CDR3 nucleotides: TGCGCCAGCAGACCGGACAGGGGCACCGGGGAGCTGTTTTTT.

V and J are TRBV27 and TRBJ1-4; no reliable D call. The CDR3 has 17 residues. The germline CDR1 and CDR2 sequences are MNHEY and SMNVEV (reference sequence). Trimming took 0 bases from V and 0 from J, leaving 11 bases between them. The CDR3 DNA sequence: TGTGCCAGCAGTTTATCATGGCAGCTTGCAACTAATGAAAAACTGTTTTTT. Translating gives CASSLSWQLATNEKLFF.

V gene TRBV6-2 or TRBV6-3 combines with J gene TRBJ2-1; 11 bases are shared with TRBD2. V was pared by 6 bases and J by 7 bases, with 14 bases of the junction left unmatched. The germline CDR1 and CDR2 sequences are MNHEY and SVGEGT. This CDR3 is built from 17 residues. CDR3 DNA: TGTGCCAGCAGCTTACCCCCGGGACTAGCGGTCTGGAATGAGCAGTTCTTC. This sequence encodes CASSLPPGLAVWNEQFF.

The V call is TRBV15, the J call TRBJ1-6; a possible D gene is TRBD1 (6 bases). V lost 0 bases, J lost 6 bases, and 12 bases lay in between. Germline V gene sequence: CDR1 LNHNV, CDR2 YYDKDF (reference sequence). The CDR3 sequence is 16 residues long. CDR3 region: CATSRDPDSSNSPLHF. CDR3 in DNA: TGTGCCACCAGCAGAGATCCGGACAGTAGTAATTCACCCCTCCACTTT.

This chain joins TRBV6-1 and TRBJ1-3; tentative D call: TRBD1 (6 bases). The CDR3 length is 13 residues. V shed 8 bases and J shed 3 bases, with 11 bases lying between them. Germline loops: CDR1 MNHNS, CDR2 SASEGT. The CDR3 spells CASEQGVGNTIYF. In nucleotides, the CDR3 is TGTGCCAGCGAACAGGGAGTTGGAAACACCATATATTTT.

V gene TRBV24-1 combines with J gene TRBJ1-2, with D hard to call. The CDR3 runs to 12 residues. V lost 9 bases, J lost 2 bases, and 9 bases lay in between. Germline CDR1 reads KGHDR; CDR2 reads SFDVKD. Here the CDR3 DNA reads TGTGCCACCGGGGAAGGGAACTATGGCTACACCTTC. It encodes CATGEGNYGYTF.

The rearrangement links TRBV5-4 to TRBJ2-5; perhaps TRBD2 as D (6 bases). V lost 0 bases to trimming and J lost 7 bases, with 13 bases between them. Germline-derived CDR1 and CDR2 are SGHNT and YYREEE (reference sequence). This CDR3 is built from 14 residues. The CDR3 protein is CASSLEAGFATQYF. Here the CDR3 DNA reads TGTGCCAGCAGCTTGGAGGCGGGGTTTGCGACCCAGTACTTC.

V gene TRBV28 combines with J gene TRBJ1-1; D gene unclear. This CDR3 has 15 amino acids. V shed 6 bases and J shed 4 bases, with 18 bases lying between them. Looked up from germline, CDR1 is MDHEN and CDR2 is SYDVKM. The CDR3 DNA is TGTGCCAGCAGATGGACGGGGAGAGGTTTCACTGAAGCTTTCTTT. Protein sequence: CASRWTGRGFTEAFF.

The rearrangement links TRBV19 to TRBJ1-3, with 8 bases fitting TRBD1. The CDR3 totals 15 residues. CDR1 LNHDA and CDR2 SQIVND come from the germline V gene (reference sequence). The J segment lost 3 bases and the V segment lost 1 base, leaving 2 bases of the junction unmatched. The CDR3: CASSIAGGRGNTIYF. The DNA for the CDR3 is TGTGCCAGTAGTATAGCAGGGGGCCGTGGAAACACCATATATTTT.

The rearrangement links TRBV21-1 to TRBJ1-3; the table's D gene call, TRBD1, was not cross checked with the DNA. TRBV21-1 is designated a pseudogene. The CDR3 consists of 16 residues. This chain's CDR3 is CASSKGTGRSGNTIYF. The CDR3 DNA is TGTGCCAGCAGCAAAGGGACAGGGCGCTCTGGAAACACCATATATTTT.

This clone showed up just once. This sequence joins TRBV6-5 and TRBJ2-1; 7 bases align to TRBD1. Germline V lookup: CDR1 MNHEY, CDR2 SVGAGI. The junction had 7 bases not matched to a gene; V was cut back by 8 bases and J by 6 bases. The CDR3 sequence is 13 residues long. CDR3 region: CASYITGANEQFF. CDR3 bases: TGTGCCAGCTATATTACAGGGGCCAATGAGCAGTTCTTC.

The chain links TRBV28 to TRBJ2-3; no definite D call. The CDR3 extends over 12 amino acids. From germline, CDR1 is MDHEN and CDR2 SYDVKM. V lost 5 bases and J lost 2, with 5 bases in between. The CDR3 sequence: CASSQFTDTQYF. For the CDR3, the DNA is TGTGCCAGCAGTCAGTTCACAGATACGCAGTATTTT.

This clone came up a few times. The chain recombines TRBV30 with TRBJ1-2; possible D gene TRBD1, 6 bases. Germline V gene data show CDR1 as GTSNPN and CDR2 as SVGIG (reference sequence). The CDR3 is made up of 14 amino acids. Trimming shortened V by 4 bases and J by 8 bases, and 20 bases separated the two germline ends. CDR3 region: CAWTRDLGAWGYTF. The CDR3 DNA is TGTGCCTGGACTCGCGATTTGGGGGCTTGGGGCTACACCTTC.